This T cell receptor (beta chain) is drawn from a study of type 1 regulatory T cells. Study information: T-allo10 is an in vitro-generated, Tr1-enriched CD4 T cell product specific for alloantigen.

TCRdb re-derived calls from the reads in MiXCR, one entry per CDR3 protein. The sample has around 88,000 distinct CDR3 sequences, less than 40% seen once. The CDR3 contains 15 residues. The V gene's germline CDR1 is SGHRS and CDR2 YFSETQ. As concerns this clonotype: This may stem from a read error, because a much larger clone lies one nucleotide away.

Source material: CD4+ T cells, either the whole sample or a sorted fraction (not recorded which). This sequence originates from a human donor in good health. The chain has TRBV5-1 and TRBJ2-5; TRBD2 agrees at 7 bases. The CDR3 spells CVSSSTGDYQETQYF. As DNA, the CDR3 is TGCGTCAGCAGCTCCACCGGGGACTATCAGGAGACCCAGTACTTC.